Listed here is a single T cell receptor beta chain. Assay: immunoSEQ multiplex PCR; the TCRdb copy retains only in-frame clones and omits some. The sample holds tens of thousands of clones, over 80% seen once. The record originates from a study of T cell changes during pregnancy in multiple sclerosis. This CDR3 is 13 amino acids long. The V end lost 1 base, the J end lost 5 bases, and 9 bases lay between the germline ends. Looked up from germline, CDR1 is SGHAT and CDR2 is FQNNGV. The clonotype originates from a female donor with multiple sclerosis, enrolled in a pregnancy study. The sequences come from CD4+ T cells from peripheral blood mononuclear cells, collected in the second trimester of pregnancy. The chain has TRBV11-2 and TRBJ2-7; D is unclear. CDR3 protein: CASSLAPRDEQYF. CDR3 in DNA: TGTGCCAGCAGCTTAGCCCCCCGGGACGAGCAGTACTTC.